By frequency in the sample, the clone carrying this TCR beta chain is large. The antigen remains undetermined. This sample is drawn from a study of spatial heterogeneity in lung cancer. The CDR3 consists of 17 residues. With 1 base clipped from V and 7 bases from J, the junction kept 12 bases outside the gene matches. Germline values: CDR1 MDHEN, CDR2 SYDVKM. Time point meaning: sample taken at primary tumor resection. Donors were approximately 70 untreated early-stage non-small cell lung cancer patients. Study-wide results and limits: Coverage of tumor T cells was estimated at approximately 7% for alpha chains and about 13% for beta chains. Tumor mutation counts were tracked by expanded intratumoral alpha and beta TCR counts.

A distinct unique molecular identifier was carried by each TCR cDNA molecule. TCRdb redid the calling of the 5' RACE reads with MiXCR, one entry per CDR3 protein. The sample lists about 1,900 distinct CDR3 sequences, 7.5% to 9.5% occurring once. This specimen was lung tumor tissue, taken at surgery. The TCR sequence derives from a male donor with early-stage non-small cell lung cancer. The chain carries TRBV28 and TRBJ2-1; TRBD2 aligns across 8 bases. CDR3 bases: TGTGCCAGCAGTTTATTCCGACGGGGGGGCGGGAAAAATGAGCAGTTCTTC. Translating gives CASSLFRRGGGKNEQFF.